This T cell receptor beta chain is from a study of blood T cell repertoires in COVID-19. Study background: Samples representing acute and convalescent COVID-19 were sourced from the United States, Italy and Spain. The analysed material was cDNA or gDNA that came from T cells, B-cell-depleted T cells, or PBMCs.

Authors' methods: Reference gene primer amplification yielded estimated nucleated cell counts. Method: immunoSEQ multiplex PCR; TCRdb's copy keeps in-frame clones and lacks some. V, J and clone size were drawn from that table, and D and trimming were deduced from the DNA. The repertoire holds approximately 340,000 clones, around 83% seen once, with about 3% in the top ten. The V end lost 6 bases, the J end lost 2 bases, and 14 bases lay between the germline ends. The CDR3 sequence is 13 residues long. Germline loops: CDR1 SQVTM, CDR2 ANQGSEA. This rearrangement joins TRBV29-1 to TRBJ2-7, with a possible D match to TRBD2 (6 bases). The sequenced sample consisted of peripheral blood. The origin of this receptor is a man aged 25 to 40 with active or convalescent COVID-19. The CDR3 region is CSVLTGRTYEQYF. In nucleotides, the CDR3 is TGCAGCGTACTAACCGGGAGAACCTACGAGCAGTACTTC.